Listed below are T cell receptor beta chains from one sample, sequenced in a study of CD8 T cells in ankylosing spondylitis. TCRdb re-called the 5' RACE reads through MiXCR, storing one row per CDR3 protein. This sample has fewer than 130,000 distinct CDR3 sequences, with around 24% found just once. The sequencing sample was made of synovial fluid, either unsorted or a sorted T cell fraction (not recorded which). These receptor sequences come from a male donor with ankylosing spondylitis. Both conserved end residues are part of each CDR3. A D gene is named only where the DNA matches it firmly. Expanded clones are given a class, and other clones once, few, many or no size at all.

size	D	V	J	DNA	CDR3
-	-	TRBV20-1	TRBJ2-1	TGCAGTGCTAGCCCTTATCTCGCTAGCGCACGCTACAATGAGCAGTTCTTC	CSASPYLASARYNEQFF
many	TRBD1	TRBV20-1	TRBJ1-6	TGCAGTGCTAGACTATTACAGGGGACCTATAATTCACCCCTCCACTTT	CSARLLQGTYNSPLHF
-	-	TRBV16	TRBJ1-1	TGTGCCAGCAGCCGCTTAGGGACATCCTTGGGGACTGAAGCTTTCTTT	CASSRLGTSLGTEAFF
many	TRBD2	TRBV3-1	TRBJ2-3	TGTGCCAGCAGCCAAGACTTTCGAGCGGGAGGGCCTGGTGCTAGCACAGATACGCAGTATTTT	CASSQDFRAGGPGASTDTQYF
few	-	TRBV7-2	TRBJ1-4	TGTGCCAGCAGCCTAGATGGGTTTTGGAGCGAAAAACTGTTTTTT	CASSLDGFWSEKLFF
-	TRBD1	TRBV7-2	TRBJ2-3	TGTGCCAGCAGCTCCACCCGAGGGACAGGGTTGGGTACGCAGTATTTT	CASSSTRGTGLGTQYF
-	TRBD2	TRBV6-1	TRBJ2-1	TGTGCCAGCACAACTAGCGGGCCCTCCTACAATGAGCAGTTCTTC	CASTTSGPSYNEQFF
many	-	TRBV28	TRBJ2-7	TGTGCCAGCATTCCCGGGACTGCATTCTACGAGCAGTACTTC	CASIPGTAFYEQYF
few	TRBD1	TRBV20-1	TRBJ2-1	TGCAGTGCTAGAGTCGGGGACAGGATAAATGAGCAGTTCTTC	CSARVGDRINEQFF
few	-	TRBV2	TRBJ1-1	TGTGCCACCTTAAGCGGTCGAGGAGGCAGGGGAACTGAAGCTTTCTTT	CATLSGRGGRGTEAFF
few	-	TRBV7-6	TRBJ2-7	TGTGCCAGCAGCTTAGAGGCTCGTTCCTACGAGCAGTACTTC	CASSLEARSYEQYF
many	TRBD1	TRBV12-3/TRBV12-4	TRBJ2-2	TGTGCCAGCAGTTTAGACAGGGGGTACACCGGGGAGCTGTTTTTT	CASSLDRGYTGELFF
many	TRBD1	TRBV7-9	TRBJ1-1	TGTGCCAGCAGCCGGACAGGGGAGACTGAAGCTTTCTTT	CASSRTGETEAFF
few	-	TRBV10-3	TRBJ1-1	TGTGCCATCAGTGAGTCCCCGGGGGAGAACACTGAAGCTTTCTTT	CAISESPGENTEAFF
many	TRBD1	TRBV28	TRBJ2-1	TGTGCCAGCAGTTCTTTTGGACAGGGGGCGGGATACAATGAGCAGTTCTTC	CASSSFGQGAGYNEQFF
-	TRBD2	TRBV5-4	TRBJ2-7	TGTGCCAGCAGCGTAGCGGGAATATACGAGCAGTACTTC	CASSVAGIYEQYF
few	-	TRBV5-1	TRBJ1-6	TGCGCCAGCAGCTTGGTGGGTTCACCCCTCCACTTT	CASSLVGSPLHF
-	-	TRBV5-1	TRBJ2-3	TGCGCCAGCAGCTTGGGGGACTTGCAACAGCAGTATTTT	CASSLGDLQQQYF
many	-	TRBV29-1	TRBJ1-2	TGCAGCGTTGAAGGGGGAATTTCCTATGGCTACACCTTC	CSVEGGISYGYTF
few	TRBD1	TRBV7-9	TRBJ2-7	TGTGCCAGCAGCTTAGATCCGGGACAGGCCCTGGGGGAGCAGTACTTC	CASSLDPGQALGEQYF
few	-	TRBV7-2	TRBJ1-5	TGTGCCAGCAGCTTGGGTGGAGGGGGGGATCAGCCCCAGCATTTT	CASSLGGGGDQPQHF
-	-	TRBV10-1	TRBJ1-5	TGCGCCAGCAGTGAGCACCTCGACGGGTATCAGCCCCAGCATTTT	CASSEHLDGYQPQHF
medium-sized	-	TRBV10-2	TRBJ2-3	TGCGCCAGCGGATCTAATGAGGGGTTTACGCAGTATTTT	CASGSNEGFTQYF
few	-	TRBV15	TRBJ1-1	TGTGCCACCAGCAGGACCAAGTTGAACACTGAAGCTTTCTTT	CATSRTKLNTEAFF
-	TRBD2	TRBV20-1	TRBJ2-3	TGCAGTGCTATAGCGGGGTTCACAGATACGCAGTATTTT	CSAIAGFTDTQYF
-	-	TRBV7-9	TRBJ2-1	TGTGCCAGCGAGCCCCTGGGGGACTCCTACAATGAGCAGTTCTTC	CASEPLGDSYNEQFF
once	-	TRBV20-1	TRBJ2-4	TGCAGTGCTAGAGAGCTAGGGGTCTCGAAAAACATTCAGTACTTC	CSARELGVSKNIQYF
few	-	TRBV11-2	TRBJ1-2	TGTGCCAGCAGCTTCGGGGGAGGCTCAAACTATGGCTACACCTTC	CASSFGGGSNYGYTF
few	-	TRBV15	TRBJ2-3	TGTGCCACCAGCCCCCACGGGGAAGTCACAGATACGCAGTATTTT	CATSPHGEVTDTQYF
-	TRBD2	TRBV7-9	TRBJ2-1	TGTGCCAGCAGCTTAGCGAGCGTGGCGGCGGGAGGTTTTCAGTTCTTC	CASSLASVAAGGFQFF
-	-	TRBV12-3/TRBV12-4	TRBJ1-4	TGTGCCAGCACCCTAACCACAGGGTACGGATTTGCAACTAATGAAAAACTGTTTTTT	CASTLTTGYGFATNEKLFF
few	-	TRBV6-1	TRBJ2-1	TGTGCCAGCAGTCCACCTGGCCGACCCTACAATGAGCAGTTCTTC	CASSPPGRPYNEQFF
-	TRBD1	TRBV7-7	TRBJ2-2	TGTGCCAGCAGCTTAGCGACAGGGGAGATCGGGGAGCTGTTTTTT	CASSLATGEIGELFF
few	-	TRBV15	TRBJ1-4	TGTGCCACCAGCAGAGTGACACGGCAGACTGGGGATGAAAAACTGTTTTTT	CATSRVTRQTGDEKLFF
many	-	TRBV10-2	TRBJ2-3	TGCGCCAGCAGTGAGGTACGGGCAGATACGCAGTATTTT	CASSEVRADTQYF
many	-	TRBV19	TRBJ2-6	TGTGCCAGTAGTATAGGGTTAAGGAGGGCTGGGGCCAACGTCCTGACTTTC	CASSIGLRRAGANVLTF
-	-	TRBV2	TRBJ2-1	TGTGCCAGCACTCCCGTGTTGCGGAATAATAATGAGCAGTTCTTC	CASTPVLRNNNEQFF
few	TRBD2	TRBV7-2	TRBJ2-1	TGTGCCAGCAGCCTTTGGACTAGCGGGAGGGCCAATGAGCAGTTCTTC	CASSLWTSGRANEQFF
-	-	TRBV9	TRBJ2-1	TGTGCCAGCAGCCCGCGGGACAGATCCTACAATGAGCAGTTCTTC	CASSPRDRSYNEQFF
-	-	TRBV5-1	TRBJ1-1	TGCGCCAGCAGCTCAGGAAGCAGGGGCTACACTGAAGCTTTCTTT	CASSSGSRGYTEAFF
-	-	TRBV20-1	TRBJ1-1	TGCAGTGTAAGAGGGTACATGAACACTGAAGCTTTCTTT	CSVRGYMNTEAFF
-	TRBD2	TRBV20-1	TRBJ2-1	TGCAGTGCTCTTGGGGTAGCGGGCCCCCCTTACAATGAGCAGTTCTTC	CSALGVAGPPYNEQFF
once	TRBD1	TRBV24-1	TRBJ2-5	TGTGCCACCAGTGATTTGGGCAGGGGGAACCAAGAGACCCAGTACTTC	CATSDLGRGNQETQYF
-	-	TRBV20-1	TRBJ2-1	TGCAGTGCTAGTCCAGGGACTACAGGGTTCTTAATGGGGGGTTACAATGAGCAGTTCTTC	CSASPGTTGFLMGGYNEQFF
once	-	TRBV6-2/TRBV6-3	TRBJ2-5	TGTGCCAGCATCTCCACCTATAAGACCCAGTACTTC	CASISTYKTQYF
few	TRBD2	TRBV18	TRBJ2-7	TGTGCCAGCTCCCCTGAGACTAGCGGCTACGAGCAGTACTTC	CASSPETSGYEQYF
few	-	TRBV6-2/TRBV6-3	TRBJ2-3	TGTGCCAGCAGTTCCCACGGCAGGGCTTACACAGATACGCAGTATTTT	CASSSHGRAYTDTQYF
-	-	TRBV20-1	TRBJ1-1	TGCAGTGCTGCAGGGAGACTTCTCCGCAGTGAAGCTTTCTTT	CSAAGRLLRSEAFF
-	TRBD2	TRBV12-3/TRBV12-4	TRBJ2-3	TGTGCCAGCACCCTGGGACTAGCGCGTAGCACAGATACGCAGTATTTT	CASTLGLARSTDTQYF
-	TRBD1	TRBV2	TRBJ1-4	TGTGCCAGTGACAGGGGGCGTGAAAAACTGTTTTTT	CASDRGREKLFF
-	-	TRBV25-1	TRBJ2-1	TGTGCCAGCAGTGAATCTGGGGATCGGAATGAGCAGTTCTTC	CASSESGDRNEQFF
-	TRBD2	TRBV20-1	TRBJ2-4	TGCAGTGCTAGTGAAGGACTAGCGGGATACAAGCTGTACTTC	CSASEGLAGYKLYF